A selection of T cell receptor beta chains follows, all from one sample in a study of T cells after yellow fever vaccination. TCRdb re-called the 5' RACE reads with MiXCR, one entry per CDR3 protein. Here the sample spans roughly 340,000 distinct CDR3 sequences, 3.5% to 4.5% being singletons. Specimen: PBMCs, collected 5 days after the yellow fever booster vaccination. All receptors derive from a man aged 18-30 years who received the YFV17D yellow fever vaccine. Both conserved end residues are part of each CDR3. A D gene is named only where the DNA matches it firmly. Size is stated for part of the rows, as once, few or many counts, or as a class when the clone is expanded.

V gene,clone size,D gene,J gene,CDR3 DNA,CDR3 protein
TRBV20-1,.,.,TRBJ1-1,TGCAGTGCTAGAGTCGGGTTACTGAACACTGAAGCTTTCTTT,CSARVGLLNTEAFF
TRBV7-2,few,.,TRBJ1-6,TGTGCCAGCAGTTCCATCTCCTATAATTCACCCCTCCACTTT,CASSSISYNSPLHF
TRBV27,.,.,TRBJ1-5,TGTGCCAGCAAGCAGCATGATAATAGCAATCAGCCCCAGCATTTT,CASKQHDNSNQPQHF
TRBV4-3,few,.,TRBJ2-2,TGCGCCAGCAGCCAAAAATTACCCCTGGCCACCTCTCCAGGGAGGTTAACGGGCGGGGAGCTGTTTTTT,CASSQKLPLATSPGRLTGGELFF
TRBV24-1,.,TRBD1,TRBJ2-3,TGTGCCACCAGTGTGGGACAGGGGGGGTCAGATACGCAGTATTTT,CATSVGQGGSDTQYF
TRBV27,few,.,TRBJ1-5,TGTGCCAGCAGTTTGTTGGGGGGGAATAGCAATCAGCCCCAGCATTTT,CASSLLGGNSNQPQHF
TRBV6-1,.,TRBD1,TRBJ2-5,TGTGCCAGCAGGGACCTGACAGGGTTCGAAGAGACCCAGTACTTC,CASRDLTGFEETQYF
TRBV4-1,.,.,TRBJ2-2,TGCGCCAGCAGCCAAGTGGGGGGGCGTACCGGGGAGCTGTTTTTT,CASSQVGGRTGELFF
TRBV5-1,many,TRBD1,TRBJ1-1,TGCGCCAGCAGCTGGGACAGGGCGGGAAGCACTGAAGCTTTCTTT,CASSWDRAGSTEAFF
TRBV7-9,few,.,TRBJ2-3,TGTGCCAGCAGCGAGTTGGGCACAGATACGCAGTATTTT,CASSELGTDTQYF
TRBV7-2,many,.,TRBJ2-7,TGTGCCAGCAGCTTAGCCGGGATCCTTTACGAGCAGTACTTC,CASSLAGILYEQYF
TRBV10-3,many,TRBD2,TRBJ2-2,TGTGCCATCAGTGAGTCGCCTCTAGCGGCGGTCACCGGGGAGCTGTTTTTT,CAISESPLAAVTGELFF
TRBV20-1,.,.,TRBJ1-1,TGCAGTGCTAGAACCCGGGGGGCCCCCACTGAAGCTTTCTTT,CSARTRGAPTEAFF
TRBV7-9,many,.,TRBJ2-3,TGTGCCAGCAGCGAAGGAGATACGCAGTATTTT,CASSEGDTQYF
TRBV4-2,many,TRBD1,TRBJ1-1,TGTGCCAGCAGCCAAGATTGGATAAGGACAGGAATGAACACTGAAGCTTTCTTT,CASSQDWIRTGMNTEAFF
TRBV12-3/TRBV12-4,few,.,TRBJ1-2,TGTGCCAGCAGTTTAGGGGTAACCAGTAACTATGGCTACACCTTC,CASSLGVTSNYGYTF
TRBV20-1,many,.,TRBJ2-3,TGCAGTGCTAGTTATAGCGGTCGCACAGATACGCAGTATTTT,CSASYSGRTDTQYF
TRBV19,many,.,TRBJ1-2,TGTGCCAGTAGAGGTCAGCTTAACTATGGCTACACCTTC,CASRGQLNYGYTF
TRBV18,many,.,TRBJ2-1,TGTGCCAGCTCACCTCCGGGACACAATGAGCAGTTCTTC,CASSPPGHNEQFF
TRBV30,few,TRBD1,TRBJ1-2,TGTGCCTGGAGTACAGGGGCTACTAACTATGGCTACACCTTC,CAWSTGATNYGYTF
TRBV5-6,few,TRBD2,TRBJ2-5,TGTGCCAGCAGCACGGGACTAGCGGCCCGCGAGACCCAGTACTTC,CASSTGLAARETQYF
TRBV7-2,.,.,TRBJ2-5,TGTGCCAGCAGCTCCCCCTCTCGGAAAAAAGGGGATGTTCGCCAAGAGACCCAGTACTTC,CASSSPSRKKGDVRQETQYF
TRBV7-2,many,.,TRBJ2-6,TGTGCCAGCAGCCCTAGACAGGCTGGGGCCAACGTCCTGACTTTC,CASSPRQAGANVLTF
TRBV18,.,.,TRBJ1-4,TGTGCCAGCTCACCTGATCTCGCAGATGAAAAACTGTTTTTT,CASSPDLADEKLFF
TRBV18,.,TRBD1,TRBJ2-1,TGTGCCAGCTCACCACCGAGGGGACAGGGGAACAATGAGCAGTTCTTC,CASSPPRGQGNNEQFF
TRBV4-2,many,.,TRBJ1-2,TGTGCCAGCAGCCAGGGCTCTTTAGGGTATGGCTACACCTTC,CASSQGSLGYGYTF
TRBV9,many,.,TRBJ1-4,TGTGCCAGCAGCGTTGGAGGGTGGAATGAAAAACTGTTTTTT,CASSVGGWNEKLFF
TRBV7-3,many,.,TRBJ1-1,TGTGCCAGCAGCGAGCAGGTTGGAAGTTCTGAAGCTTTCTTT,CASSEQVGSSEAFF
TRBV12-3/TRBV12-4,few,.,TRBJ2-3,TGTGCCAGCATTCTGGGAGGAGTCGGAGATACGCAGTATTTT,CASILGGVGDTQYF
TRBV3-1,few,TRBD1,TRBJ2-5,TGTGCCAGCAGCCAAGATCTGACAGGGGAGGTCGGAGAGACCCAGTACTTC,CASSQDLTGEVGETQYF
TRBV5-4,few,.,TRBJ1-5,TGTGCCAGCAGCTTGGCGGAGCAGGGGAATCAGCCCCAGCATTTT,CASSLAEQGNQPQHF
TRBV20-1,few,.,TRBJ2-3,TGCAGTGCAAGGGGGGAAGTTACGCAGTATTTT,CSARGEVTQYF
TRBV29-1,.,.,TRBJ1-1,TGCAGCGTTCCATCCTGGGGGGGCACTGAAGCTTTCTTT,CSVPSWGGTEAFF
TRBV7-3,many,.,TRBJ1-2,TGTGCCAGCAGCGCCGACAGACGTGAGGGCTACACCTTC,CASSADRREGYTF
TRBV28,few,TRBD1,TRBJ2-7,TGTGCCAGCACCACGACAGGGGGCTACGAGCAGTACTTC,CASTTTGGYEQYF
TRBV7-2,many,TRBD1,TRBJ2-7,TGTGCCAGCAGCCCAGGACAGGGACGGGCCGAGTACTTC,CASSPGQGRAEYF
TRBV4-1,.,.,TRBJ2-1,TGCGCCAGCAGCCAAGATGGCAGGGTTTCCTACAATGAGCAGTTCTTC,CASSQDGRVSYNEQFF
TRBV7-2,many,TRBD1,TRBJ2-1,TGTGCCAGCAGCTTCCGGACAGGGGGCAATGAGCAGTTCTTC,CASSFRTGGNEQFF
TRBV27,many,TRBD1,TRBJ1-2,TGTGCCAGCAGTTTATATCGGGACAGCCCTGGCTACACCTTC,CASSLYRDSPGYTF
TRBV5-1,few,.,TRBJ2-5,TGCGCCAGCAGCTTGGTTGGGGAAAAGACCCAGTACTTC,CASSLVGEKTQYF
TRBV4-1,many,TRBD2,TRBJ2-1,TGCGCCAGCAGCCAAGGACTAGCGGACTACAATGAGCAGTTCTTC,CASSQGLADYNEQFF
TRBV5-1,many,.,TRBJ2-5,TGCGCCAGCAGCTTGACTCCGGGGACCCAGTACTTC,CASSLTPGTQYF
TRBV27,many,TRBD2,TRBJ2-3,TGTGCCAGCAGTTTAAGACTAGCGGGGGCGAGAGTAGCCCCAGATACGCAGTATTTT,CASSLRLAGARVAPDTQYF
TRBV7-2,few,.,TRBJ2-3,TGTGCCAGCAGCCGTCGGAGGGTGACAGATACGCAGTATTTT,CASSRRRVTDTQYF
TRBV6-2/TRBV6-3,many,.,TRBJ1-1,TGTGCCAGCAGTTGGGAACCCGGGATTGAAGCTTTCTTT,CASSWEPGIEAFF
TRBV24-1,.,.,TRBJ2-1,TGTGCCACCAGTGAGAGACGCCAAGGCTCCTACAATGAGCAGTTCTTC,CATSERRQGSYNEQFF
TRBV20-1,many,.,TRBJ2-5,TGCAGTGCGAGGCCGGGCCGGCAGGGGGAGACCCAGTACTTC,CSARPGRQGETQYF
TRBV7-2,many,TRBD2,TRBJ2-2,TGTGCCAGCAAAACCGGGGGGGGTGACACCGGGGAGCTGTTTTTT,CASKTGGGDTGELFF
TRBV29-1,.,.,TRBJ1-4,TGCAGCGCCTACCGGGGCGGTGAAAAACTGTTTTTT,CSAYRGGEKLFF
TRBV20-1,many,.,TRBJ1-1,TGCAGTGCTAGCGTTACGTGGGCAGGGGACACTGAAGCTTTCTTT,CSASVTWAGDTEAFF
TRBV20-1,.,.,TRBJ2-7,TGCAGTGCTAGGTGGGCCTCATATCCCTACGAGCAGTACTTC,CSARWASYPYEQYF
TRBV12-5,.,.,TRBJ2-5,TGTGCTAGCTACAGGTTACAAGAGACCCAGTACTTC,CASYRLQETQYF
TRBV5-1,many,TRBD1,TRBJ2-3,TGCGCCAGCAGCCAGGGGGACGGGTCAGATACGCAGTATTTT,CASSQGDGSDTQYF
TRBV20-1,few,.,TRBJ2-2,TGCAGTGCTCCCATGGCCGGGAGGAACACCGGGGAGCTGTTTTTT,CSAPMAGRNTGELFF
TRBV7-9,.,.,TRBJ1-3,TGTGCCAGCAGCTTAGTGCCGGTAACTGGAAACACCATATATTTT,CASSLVPVTGNTIYF
TRBV24-1,few,TRBD1,TRBJ1-1,TGTGCCACCAGTGCCTTGCCGGGACAGATCATGAACACTGAAGCTTTCTTT,CATSALPGQIMNTEAFF
TRBV5-5,few,.,TRBJ2-5,TGTGCCAGCAGGTTGACTAGTTGGGAGACCCAGTACTTC,CASRLTSWETQYF
TRBV7-2,few,.,TRBJ2-5,TGTGCCAGCAGCTGGGGATCGTGGGCCCAGTACTTC,CASSWGSWAQYF
TRBV29-1,many,.,TRBJ1-1,TGCAGCGTTGTTTGGGGGATCCAAGCTTTCTTT,CSVVWGIQAFF
TRBV12-3/TRBV12-4,.,.,TRBJ1-1,TGTGCCAGCTCGGGGGGGACTGAAGCTTTCTTT,CASSGGTEAFF